This T cell receptor (beta chain) originates from a study of cytomegalovirus exposure and HLA in healthy donors. Losses at the gene ends were 0 bases for V and 5 bases for J; bases not matched to a gene: 10. The CDR3 consists of 18 residues. Germline V gene lookup returns CDR1 SGDLS and CDR2 YYNGEE. Healthy bone marrow donors made up the donors. The PCR employed 60 Vbeta primers together with 13 Jbeta primers. The method was immunoSEQ multiplex PCR; TCRdb's version includes in-frame clones alone and lacks a portion of them. The data hold some 150,000 clones, with more than 75% observed a single time. In regard to this clone: The antigen is unknown.

Study-level points and caveats: Cytomegalovirus status was reportedly diagnosed by the classifier with high specificity and sensitivity. Certain indistinguishable V segments, among them TRBV6-2 and TRBV6-3, were excluded. The listing of 150 to 200 TCR beta chains classed them as cytomegalovirus-associated.

The V call is TRBV9, the J call TRBJ2-1, with 11 bases identical to TRBD2. The TCR sequence derives from a man younger than 35 in good health and CMV-seropositive. Sequencing used PBMCs. CDR3 protein: CASSVGGSGRAQHNEQFF. The CDR3 DNA follows: TGTGCCAGCAGCGTAGGTGGTAGCGGGAGGGCGCAGCACAATGAGCAGTTCTTC.